This TCR beta chain emerged from a study of T-cell reconstitution after alpha-beta-depleted transplantation in children. V was clipped by 4 bases and J by 1 base, with 13 bases between them. CDR3 length equals 16 residues. Looked up from germline, CDR1 is MGHRA and CDR2 is YSYEKL. The TCRbeta library incorporated unique molecular identifiers. Each CDR3 protein is one row after TCRdb ran MiXCR on the PCR reads. The sample has about 250,000 distinct CDR3 sequences, roughly a quarter seen once; the top ten hold more than 4.5%. The source is a female patient aged 2-15 years who had a stem cell transplant for congenital amegakaryocytic thrombocytopenia, so the T cells may come from the graft donor. The chain has TRBV4-1 and TRBJ2-2; D is possibly TRBD2 (5 bases). The sequenced sample was PBMCs, mostly from graft donor cells, obtained 360 days after TCRalphabeta/CD19-depleted stem cell transplant. CDR3 sequence reads: CASSRGLAGNTGELFF. CDR3 bases: TGCGCCAGCAGCCGCGGTCTGGCGGGGAACACCGGGGAGCTGTTTTTT.